This T cell receptor (beta chain) was recovered during a study of T-cell memory formation after mild COVID-19. The wider study: The two donors had largely donor-specific TCR clusters.

Using constant-segment primers, 5'RACE produced TCR alpha and TCR beta cDNA libraries carrying sample barcodes and UMIs. One entry per CDR3 protein, called by TCRdb with MiXCR from the 5' RACE reads. The repertoire holds 450,000 to 650,000 distinct CDR3 sequences, with approximately 20% as singletons. The TCR originated in an adult woman who had mild COVID-19 (a few samples of this study predate the infection). Cell type and time point are not known. Material for sequencing was PBMCs or a T cell subset sorted from them (not recorded which).

The CDR3 reads CASSYTRGETQYF. The CDR3 DNA is TGTGCCAGCAGTTATACGAGAGGAGAGACCCAGTACTTC. The V and J genes are TRBV6-5 and TRBJ2-5; D uncertain. In germline, CDR1 is MNHEY, CDR2 SVGAGI. The V gene lost 3 bases and the J gene lost 4 bases, with 9 bases spanning the gap. CDR3 length: 13 residues.